The clone carrying this TCR beta chain has a handful of counts. Antigen: not known. The data were taken from a study of prognosis after radiotherapy for stage I lung cancer. Per germline, CDR1 SGDLS and CDR2 YYNGEE. The CDR3 has 16 residues. Trimming took 4 bases from V and 3 from J; bases not matched to a gene: 7. By two-round multiplex PCR, the TCR beta CDR3 was amplified from genomic DNA. Every TRBV and TRBJ gene had its own specific primer in first-round PCR. A single record per CDR3 protein comes from TCRdb applying MiXCR to the multiplex PCR reads. The sample lists tens of thousands of distinct CDR3 sequences, about 24% occurring once. Study observations and caveats: When patients developed distant metastases, their Shannon entropy after stereotactic body radiation therapy was lower.

The sample was PBMCs, taken before or after stereotactic body radiation therapy (not recorded which). The origin of this receptor is a donor aged 50 or older with non-small cell lung cancer. The chain uses TRBV9 and TRBJ2-4; 10 bases align to TRBD1. The CDR3 spells CASSPGTGAVKNIQYF. The CDR3, as DNA: TGTGCCAGCAGCCCCGGGACAGGGGCTGTCAAAAACATTCAGTACTTC.